Included here is one T cell receptor beta chain sequence, with context. This sample is part of a study of blood T cell repertoires in COVID-19. Study-wide context: Italy, Spain and the United States were the sources of the convalescent and acute COVID-19 samples. PBMCs, B-cell-depleted T cells, or T cells provided the cDNA or gDNA that made up the material.

This CDR3 contains 12 residues. V dropped 5 bases and J dropped 4 bases, with 7 bases sitting between them. Germline V gives CDR1 SGHDT, CDR2 YYEEEE. Authors' analysis steps: By means of reference gene primer amplification, nucleated cell counts were estimated. The data were produced by immunoSEQ multiplex PCR, yet TCRdb's version contains in-frame clones alone and is incomplete. V and J calls and clone size are those listed in that table; D and trimming were worked out from the DNA. The table shows roughly 110,000 clones, with 85% to 90% occurring only once. This chain links TRBV5-6 with TRBJ1-5; D is undetermined. The clonotype was recovered from a woman aged 50 to 65 with acute or convalescent COVID-19. The sequencing input was peripheral blood. The CDR3 DNA reads as TGTGCCAGCAGGCGGGGAAATCAGCCCCAGCATTTT. This codes for CASRRGNQPQHF.